Listed below are T cell receptor beta chains from one sample, sequenced in a study of identical twins. TCRdb re-derived calls from the 5' RACE reads in MiXCR, one entry per CDR3 protein. Among 650,000 to 750,000 distinct CDR3 sequences listed, around 20% were seen once. These sequences were also reported in another study, on T cells expressing NK-cell markers.

Sequenced sample: PBMCs. The receptors here all came from a young woman in good health. CDR3s include the opening cysteine and the closing phenylalanine or tryptophan. The order of the fields is V gene, clone size, D gene, J gene, CDR3 DNA, CDR3 protein. D genes are given only for firm matches. Clone sizes are given selectively: once, few, many, or a class where the clone is expanded.

TRBV5-6,many,-,TRBJ2-1,TGTGCCAGCAGAACCTACAATGAGCAGTTCTTC,CASRTYNEQFF
TRBV29-1,many,TRBD1,TRBJ1-2,TGCAGCGTCGAGGGACAGGGTCATGGCTACACCTTC,CSVEGQGHGYTF
TRBV29-1,many,TRBD1,TRBJ2-5,TGCAGCGTTGTCGGACAGGTCCAAGAGACCCAGTACTTC,CSVVGQVQETQYF
TRBV7-8,-,-,TRBJ1-5,TGTGCCAGCAGCTTAGAAAGACAGTTCAATCAGCCCCAGCATTTT,CASSLERQFNQPQHF
TRBV5-1,many,-,TRBJ2-1,TGCGCCAGCAGCCCACTCGGCGTCAATGAGCAGTTCTTC,CASSPLGVNEQFF
TRBV9,-,TRBD1,TRBJ2-1,TGTGCCAGCAGCCCCGGGACAGGGCGCGAGCAGTTCTTC,CASSPGTGREQFF
TRBV12-3/TRBV12-4,-,-,TRBJ1-5,TGTGCCAGCACCACTAACAGGGAAACTCAGCCCCAGCATTTT,CASTTNRETQPQHF
TRBV20-1,few,-,TRBJ1-2,TGCAGTGCTAGAGGTCCAACGAGGACGATCGGCTACACCTTC,CSARGPTRTIGYTF
TRBV15,-,TRBD2,TRBJ2-3,TGTGCCACCAGTACCAGACTAGCGGGGGGCACAGATACGCAGTATTTT,CATSTRLAGGTDTQYF
TRBV5-4,few,-,TRBJ2-3,TGTGCCAGCACCTCAGGGGACTTGGGATGGACGCAGTATTTT,CASTSGDLGWTQYF
TRBV7-2,-,-,TRBJ2-2,TGTGCCAGCACCCTAGGCGGGGAGCTGTTTTTT,CASTLGGELFF
TRBV4-3,-,TRBD1,TRBJ2-3,TGCGCCAGCAGCCAAGGTCGGGACAGCCGGGGTATGGATACGCAGTATTTT,CASSQGRDSRGMDTQYF
TRBV6-1,few,-,TRBJ1-2,TGTGCCAGCAGTGAAGAGCAGGGCTACTATGGCTACACCTTC,CASSEEQGYYGYTF
TRBV2,-,-,TRBJ1-1,TGTGCCAGCAGTGAAGCTACAATGAAAGGCGCTTTCTTT,CASSEATMKGAFF
TRBV7-8,-,TRBD2,TRBJ2-1,TGTGCCAGCACCCGACTAGCGGGAGAGGTGGACAATGAGCAGTTCTTC,CASTRLAGEVDNEQFF
TRBV12-3/TRBV12-4,-,-,TRBJ2-7,TGTGCCAGCAGCCCCGGTCCATCTCAAACCTACGAGCAGTACTTC,CASSPGPSQTYEQYF
TRBV12-5,many,-,TRBJ2-2,TGTGCTAGTGGTTTGTCCCGGGAGCTGTTTTTT,CASGLSRELFF
TRBV9,-,-,TRBJ1-1,TGTGCCAGCAGCGTGGGCCTGAGGGATGAAGGTGAAGCTTTCTTT,CASSVGLRDEGEAFF
TRBV9,few,-,TRBJ2-1,TGTGCCAGCAGCGTAAAGAGTATCCTGACTCAGGGGGAGCAGTTCTTC,CASSVKSILTQGEQFF
TRBV9,-,-,TRBJ2-5,TGTGCCAGCAGCAGACGGGGTGGGAAGACCCAGTACTTC,CASSRRGGKTQYF
TRBV6-5,-,TRBD2,TRBJ2-2,TGTGCCAGCAGTCATCGACTTAGCGGGAGACAGACCGGGGAGCTGTTTTTT,CASSHRLSGRQTGELFF
TRBV12-3/TRBV12-4,many,-,TRBJ2-1,TGTGCCAGCCAGGAGGCCTCTAGGAATGAGCAGTTCTTC,CASQEASRNEQFF
TRBV18,-,TRBD2,TRBJ2-1,TGTGCCAGCTCACATCCGGCGGGGGGGGTCTATGAGCAGTTCTTC,CASSHPAGGVYEQFF
TRBV5-1,-,-,TRBJ2-7,TGCGCCAGCAGCTTGGACCCCCAGGGCATCTCCTACGAGCAGTACTTC,CASSLDPQGISYEQYF
TRBV5-1,-,-,TRBJ2-3,TGCGCCAGCAGCTTGCCACTAGCAGGGGATACGCAGTATTTT,CASSLPLAGDTQYF
TRBV10-3,-,-,TRBJ2-3,TGTGCCATCAGTGGGACGCCCTTAGGTGGAGATACGCAGTATTTT,CAISGTPLGGDTQYF
TRBV11-3,-,-,TRBJ2-7,TGTGCCAGCAGCTTGACAGCCCTTTTCTACGAGCAGTACTTC,CASSLTALFYEQYF
TRBV24-1,many,-,TRBJ2-5,TGTGCCACCAGTGACGGCTTAAAAGAGACCCAGTACTTC,CATSDGLKETQYF
TRBV21-1,-,-,TRBJ2-7,TGTGCCAGCAGCACAGCGCGGTTTCGGGGGGTGCAGTACTTC,CASSTARFRGVQYF
TRBV9,-,-,TRBJ1-5,TGTGCCAGCAGCGTAGGGGAGCATCAGCCCCAGCATTTT,CASSVGEHQPQHF
TRBV12-5,few,-,TRBJ2-3,TGTGCTAGTGGCCCTGACCGCACAGATACGCAGTATTTT,CASGPDRTDTQYF
TRBV20-1,many,-,TRBJ2-3,TGCAGTGCCGGAGCAAAATACACAGATACGCAGTATTTT,CSAGAKYTDTQYF
TRBV7-8,-,TRBD1,TRBJ2-7,TGTGCCAGCAGCTCCGGGGACAGACGCTACGAGCAGTACTTC,CASSSGDRRYEQYF
TRBV29-1,few,-,TRBJ2-7,TGCAGCGTTGATGGGGGAGACGAGCAGTACTTC,CSVDGGDEQYF
TRBV5-5,-,TRBD1,TRBJ1-1,TGTGCCAGCAGCTCCCAAGGACAGGGTTTAACTGAAGCTTTCTTT,CASSSQGQGLTEAFF
TRBV10-3,-,-,TRBJ2-1,TGTGCCTATGCTATCCTCGGAGAGCAGTTCTTC,CAYAILGEQFF
TRBV5-1,few,TRBD1,TRBJ1-5,TGCGCCAGCAGCCCCGGACAGGGGGGACAGCCCCAGCATTTT,CASSPGQGGQPQHF
TRBV11-2,few,-,TRBJ2-5,TGTGCCAGCAGCTTAGGATTGGGTATCGCACCCCAAGAGACCCAGTACTTC,CASSLGLGIAPQETQYF
TRBV6-1,few,-,TRBJ2-7,TGTGCCAGCAGCAGATCCGGGACAAGCGACGTCGGGCAGTACTTC,CASSRSGTSDVGQYF
TRBV20-1,-,-,TRBJ1-2,TGCAGTGCTGGGAACAGTCTAGGCGACTATGGCTACACCTTC,CSAGNSLGDYGYTF
TRBV12-3/TRBV12-4,-,-,TRBJ1-1,TGTGCCAGCAGTTTAGTCGGCGCCAGATTTGAAGCTTTCTTT,CASSLVGARFEAFF
TRBV11-3,-,-,TRBJ2-3,TGTGCCAGCAGCCGCCGACTCAGTGGGGCCACAGATACGCAGTATTTT,CASSRRLSGATDTQYF
TRBV27,-,TRBD2,TRBJ2-1,TGTGCCAGCAGGCCCCGCCCTAGCGGGAGTTCTAATGAGCAGTTCTTC,CASRPRPSGSSNEQFF
TRBV12-3/TRBV12-4,-,-,TRBJ1-1,TGTGCCAGCAGTTTAGGTCGCAGGGGCGCGAACACTGAAGCTTTCTTT,CASSLGRRGANTEAFF
TRBV4-3,few,TRBD2,TRBJ2-3,TGCGCCAGCAGCCAAGAACGGCCTAGCGGGACCATGGATACGCAGTATTTT,CASSQERPSGTMDTQYF
TRBV6-1,-,TRBD2,TRBJ2-7,TGTGCCAGCAGTACCCCGACTAGCGGAACCTACGAGCAGTACTTC,CASSTPTSGTYEQYF
TRBV5-8,-,TRBD2,TRBJ2-1,TGTGCCAGCAGCGGCGGACTAGCGGGAGCTGAGCAGTTCTTC,CASSGGLAGAEQFF
TRBV5-6,few,TRBD1,TRBJ1-5,TGTGCCAGCAGCTCCCGCTGGGACAGGAAGCCCCAGCATTTT,CASSSRWDRKPQHF
TRBV7-2,-,TRBD2,TRBJ2-7,TGTGCCAGCAGCCCCGCGGGAGGGTCTTACGAGCAGTACTTC,CASSPAGGSYEQYF
TRBV20-1,once,TRBD2,TRBJ2-1,TGCAGTGCTAGAGATAGGACTAGCGGGAGGGCCTGGGAGCAGTTCTTC,CSARDRTSGRAWEQFF
TRBV29-1,few,TRBD1,TRBJ1-1,TGCAGCGTTGGATTAACAGGGGGAACGGGTGAAGCTTTCTTT,CSVGLTGGTGEAFF
TRBV7-9,many,-,TRBJ2-1,TGTGCCAGCAGCTTGACAGGGAGGCGTAACAATGAGCAGTTCTTC,CASSLTGRRNNEQFF
TRBV10-3,few,-,TRBJ2-1,TGTGCCATCGCCGGGGGAGAGCTCAATGAGCAGTTCTTC,CAIAGGELNEQFF